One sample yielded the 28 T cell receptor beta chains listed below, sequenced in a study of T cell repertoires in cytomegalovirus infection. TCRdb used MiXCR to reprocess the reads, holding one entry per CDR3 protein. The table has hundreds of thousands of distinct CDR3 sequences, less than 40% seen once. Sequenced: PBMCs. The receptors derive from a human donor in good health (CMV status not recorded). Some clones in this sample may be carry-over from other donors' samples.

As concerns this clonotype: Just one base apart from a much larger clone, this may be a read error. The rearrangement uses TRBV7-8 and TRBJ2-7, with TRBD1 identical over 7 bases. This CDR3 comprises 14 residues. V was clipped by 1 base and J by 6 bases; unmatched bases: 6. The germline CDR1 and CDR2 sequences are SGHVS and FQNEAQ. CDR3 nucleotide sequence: TGTGCCAGCAGCTTAGAAGGGGGCAGCTGCGAGCAGTACTTC. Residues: CASSLEGGSCEQYF.

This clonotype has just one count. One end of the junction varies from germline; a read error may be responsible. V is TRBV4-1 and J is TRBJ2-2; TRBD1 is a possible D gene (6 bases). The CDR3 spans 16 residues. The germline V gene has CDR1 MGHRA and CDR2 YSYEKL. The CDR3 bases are TGTGCCAGCAGCCAAGAACCAGGGGTGAACACCGGGGAGCTGTTTTTT. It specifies CASSQEPGVNTGELFF.

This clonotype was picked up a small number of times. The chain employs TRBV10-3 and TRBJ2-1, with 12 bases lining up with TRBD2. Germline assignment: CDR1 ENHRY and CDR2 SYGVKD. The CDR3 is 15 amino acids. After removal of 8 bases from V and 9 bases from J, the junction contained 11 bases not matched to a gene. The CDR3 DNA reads TGTGCCATCGGCCGACTAGCGGGAGAGGGGAGTGAGCAGTTCTTC. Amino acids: CAIGRLAGEGSEQFF.

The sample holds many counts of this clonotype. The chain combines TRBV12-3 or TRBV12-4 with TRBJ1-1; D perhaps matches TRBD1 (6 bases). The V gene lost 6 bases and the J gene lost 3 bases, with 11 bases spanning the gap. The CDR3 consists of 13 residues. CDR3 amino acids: CASSLKGDTEAFF. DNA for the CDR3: TGTGCCAGCAGCTTAAAGGGGGACACTGAAGCTTTCTTT.

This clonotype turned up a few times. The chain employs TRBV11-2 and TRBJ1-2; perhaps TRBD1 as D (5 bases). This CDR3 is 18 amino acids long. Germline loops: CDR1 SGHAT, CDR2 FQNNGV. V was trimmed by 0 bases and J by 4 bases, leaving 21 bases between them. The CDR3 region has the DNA TGTGCCAGCAGCTTAGATGGGGGATGGGCCCAAGTACTCTATGGCTACACCTTC. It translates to CASSLDGGWAQVLYGYTF. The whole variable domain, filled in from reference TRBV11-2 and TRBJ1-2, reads EAGVAQSPRYKIIEKRQSVAFWCNPISGHATLYWYQQILGQGPKLLIQFQNNGVVDDSQLPKDRFSAERLKGVDSTLKIQPAKLEDSAVYLCASSLDGGWAQVLYGYTFGSGTRLTVV.

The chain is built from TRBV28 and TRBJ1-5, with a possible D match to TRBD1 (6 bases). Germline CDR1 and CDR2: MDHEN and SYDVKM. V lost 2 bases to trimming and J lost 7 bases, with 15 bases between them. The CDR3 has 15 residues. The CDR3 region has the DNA TGTGCCAGCAGTTTAGCGCCAGGGGTTAGGCAGCCCCAGCATTTT. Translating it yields CASSLAPGVRQPQHF.

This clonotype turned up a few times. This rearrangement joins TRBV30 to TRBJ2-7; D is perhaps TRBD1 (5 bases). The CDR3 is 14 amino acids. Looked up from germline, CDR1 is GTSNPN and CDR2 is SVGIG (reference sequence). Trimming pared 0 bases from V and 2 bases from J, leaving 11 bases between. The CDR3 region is CAWSVHRITYEQYF. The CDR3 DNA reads TGTGCCTGGAGTGTACACAGGATTACCTACGAGCAGTACTTC.

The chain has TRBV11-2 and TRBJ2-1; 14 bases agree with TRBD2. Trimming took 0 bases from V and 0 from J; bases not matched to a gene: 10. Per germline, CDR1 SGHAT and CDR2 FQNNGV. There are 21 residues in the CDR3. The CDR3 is CASSLDPGLAGEGGSYNEQFF. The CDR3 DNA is TGTGCCAGCAGCTTAGACCCGGGACTAGCGGGAGAAGGGGGCTCCTACAATGAGCAGTTCTTC.

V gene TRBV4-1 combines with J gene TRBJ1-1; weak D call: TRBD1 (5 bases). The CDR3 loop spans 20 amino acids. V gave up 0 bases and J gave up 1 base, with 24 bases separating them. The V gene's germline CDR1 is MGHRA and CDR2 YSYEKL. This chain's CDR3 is CASSQESDLGVRPSNTEAFF. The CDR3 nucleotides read TGCGCCAGCAGCCAAGAGTCGGATTTAGGGGTTAGGCCGTCGAACACTGAAGCTTTCTTT.

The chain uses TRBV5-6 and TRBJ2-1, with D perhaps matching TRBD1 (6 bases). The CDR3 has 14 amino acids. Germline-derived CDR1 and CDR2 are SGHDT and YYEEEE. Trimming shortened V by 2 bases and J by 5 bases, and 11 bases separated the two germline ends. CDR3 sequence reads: CASSFGTQNNEQFF. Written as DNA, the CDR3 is TGTGCCAGCAGCTTCGGGACACAGAACAATGAGCAGTTCTTC. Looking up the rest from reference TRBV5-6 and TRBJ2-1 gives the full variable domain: DAGVTQSPTHLIKTRGQQVTLRCSPKSGHDTVSWYQQALGQGPQFIFQYYEEEERQRGNFPDRFSGHQFPNYSSELNVNALLLGDSALYLCASSFGTQNNEQFFGPGTRLTVL.

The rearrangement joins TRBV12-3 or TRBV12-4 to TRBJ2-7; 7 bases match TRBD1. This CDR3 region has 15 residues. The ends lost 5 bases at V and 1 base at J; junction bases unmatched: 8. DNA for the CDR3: TGTGCCAGCAGTACGGACAGGCAGGGGTCCTACGAGCAGTACTTC. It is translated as CASSTDRQGSYEQYF.

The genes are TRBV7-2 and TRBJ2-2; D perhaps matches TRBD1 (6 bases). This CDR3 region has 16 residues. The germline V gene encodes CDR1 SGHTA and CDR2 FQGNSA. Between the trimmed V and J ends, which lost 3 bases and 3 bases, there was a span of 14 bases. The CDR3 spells CASSFVIGGDTGELFF. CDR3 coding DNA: TGTGCCAGCAGCTTCGTCATAGGGGGAGACACCGGGGAGCTGTTTTTT.

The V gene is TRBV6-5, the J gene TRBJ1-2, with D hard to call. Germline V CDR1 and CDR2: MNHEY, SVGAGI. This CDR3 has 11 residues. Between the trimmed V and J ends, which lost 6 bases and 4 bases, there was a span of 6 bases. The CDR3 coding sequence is TGTGCCAGCAGGATGTTCTATGGCTACACCTTC. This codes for CASRMFYGYTF.

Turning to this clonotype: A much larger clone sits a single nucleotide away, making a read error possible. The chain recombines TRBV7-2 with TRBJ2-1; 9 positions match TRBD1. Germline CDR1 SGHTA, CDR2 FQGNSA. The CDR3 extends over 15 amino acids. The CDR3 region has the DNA TGTGCCAGCAGCAACGGACAGGGGCGATACAATAAGCAGTTCTTC. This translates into CASSNGQGRYNKQFF. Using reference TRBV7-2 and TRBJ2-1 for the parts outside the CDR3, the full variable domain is GAGVSQSPSNKVTEKGKDVELRCDPISGHTALYWYRQSLGQGLEFLIYFQGNSAPDKSGLPSDRFSAERTGGSVSTLTIQRTQQEDSAVYLCASSNGQGRYNKQFFGPGTRLTVL.

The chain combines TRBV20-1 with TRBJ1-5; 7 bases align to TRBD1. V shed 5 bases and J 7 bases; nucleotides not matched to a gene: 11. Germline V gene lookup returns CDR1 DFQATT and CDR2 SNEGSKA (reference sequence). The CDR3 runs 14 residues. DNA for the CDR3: TGCAGTGCTCAAACCACAGGGGTCCTGCAGCCCCAGCATTTT. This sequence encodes CSAQTTGVLQPQHF.

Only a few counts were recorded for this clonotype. CDR3 DNA sequence: TGCAGCGTTGAAATGGCGCCAGGGGGGGAGACCTACGAGCAGTACTTC. It specifies CSVEMAPGGETYEQYF. The chain combines TRBV29-1 with TRBJ2-7; D is perhaps TRBD1 or TRBD2 (7 bases each). Germline V gene sequence: CDR1 SQVTM, CDR2 ANQGSEA. The CDR3 covers 16 residues. Trimming cost V 2 bases and J 2 bases, with 19 bases left between them.

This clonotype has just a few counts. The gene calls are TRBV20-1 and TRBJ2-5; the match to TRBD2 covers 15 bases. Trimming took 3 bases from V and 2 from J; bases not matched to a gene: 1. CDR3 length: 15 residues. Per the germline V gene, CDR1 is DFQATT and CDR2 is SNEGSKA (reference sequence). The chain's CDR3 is CSARGTSGRQETQYF. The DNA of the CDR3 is TGCAGTGCTAGGGGGACTAGCGGGAGGCAAGAGACCCAGTACTTC.

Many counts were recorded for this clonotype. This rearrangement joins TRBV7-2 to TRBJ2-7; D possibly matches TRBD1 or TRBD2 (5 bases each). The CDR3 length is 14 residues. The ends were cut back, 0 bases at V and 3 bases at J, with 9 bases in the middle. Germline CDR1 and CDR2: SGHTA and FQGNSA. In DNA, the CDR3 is TGTGCCAGCAGCTTAGCCAGGGAGCTCTACGAGCAGTACTTC. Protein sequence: CASSLARELYEQYF.

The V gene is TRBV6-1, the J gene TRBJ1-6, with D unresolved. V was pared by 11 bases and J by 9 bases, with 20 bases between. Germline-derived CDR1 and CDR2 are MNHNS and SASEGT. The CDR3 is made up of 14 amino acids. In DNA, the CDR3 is TGTGCCCGCACCCCGGGGAGCGGGTTTTCACCCCTCCACTTT. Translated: CARTPGSGFSPLHF.

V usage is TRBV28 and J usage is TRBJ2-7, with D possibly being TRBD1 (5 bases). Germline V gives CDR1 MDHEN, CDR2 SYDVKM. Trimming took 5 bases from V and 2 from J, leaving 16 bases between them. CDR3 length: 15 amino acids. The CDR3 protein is CASSLVSGHTYEQYF. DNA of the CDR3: TGTGCCAGCAGTCTTGTATCCGGACACACCTACGAGCAGTACTTC.

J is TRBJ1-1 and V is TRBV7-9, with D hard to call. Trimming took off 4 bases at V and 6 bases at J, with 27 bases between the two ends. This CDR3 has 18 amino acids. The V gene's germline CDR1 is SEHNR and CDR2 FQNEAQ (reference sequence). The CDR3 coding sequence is TGTGCCAGCAGCTACCCTCGGTCCGGGGTTTCGGGTAGGGCTGAAGCTTTCTTT. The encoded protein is CASSYPRSGVSGRAEAFF.

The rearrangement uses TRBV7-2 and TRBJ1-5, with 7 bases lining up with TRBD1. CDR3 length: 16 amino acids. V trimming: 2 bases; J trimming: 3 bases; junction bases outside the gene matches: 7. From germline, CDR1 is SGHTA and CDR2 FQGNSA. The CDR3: CASSLRGRGDNQPQHF. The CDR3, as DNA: TGTGCCAGCAGCTTACGGGGCAGGGGGGACAATCAGCCCCAGCATTTT.

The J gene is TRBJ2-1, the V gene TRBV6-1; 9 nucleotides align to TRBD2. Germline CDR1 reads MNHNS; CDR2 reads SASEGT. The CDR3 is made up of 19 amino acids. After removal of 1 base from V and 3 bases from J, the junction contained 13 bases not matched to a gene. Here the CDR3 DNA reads TGTGCCAGCAGTGAAGTACTGCTAGCGGGGTCCTCCCGCTACAATGAGCAGTTCTTC. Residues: CASSEVLLAGSSRYNEQFF.

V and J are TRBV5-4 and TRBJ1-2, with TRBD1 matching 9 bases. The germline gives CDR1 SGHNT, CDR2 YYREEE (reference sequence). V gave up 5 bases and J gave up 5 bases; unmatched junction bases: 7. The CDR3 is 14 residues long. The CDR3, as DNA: TGTGCCAGCAGTACCGGGACAGGGATGTATGGCTACACCTTC. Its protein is CASSTGTGMYGYTF. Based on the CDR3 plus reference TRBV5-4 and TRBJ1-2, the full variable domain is ETGVTQSPTHLIKTRGQQVTLRCSSQSGHNTVSWYQQALGQGPQFIFQYYREEENGRGNFPPRFSGLQFPNYSSELNVNALELDDSALYLCASSTGTGMYGYTFGSGTRLTVV.

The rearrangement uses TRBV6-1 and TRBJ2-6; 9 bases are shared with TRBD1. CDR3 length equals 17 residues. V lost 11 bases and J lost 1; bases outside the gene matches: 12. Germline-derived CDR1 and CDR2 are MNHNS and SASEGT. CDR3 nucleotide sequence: TGTGCCGATACTGTTCCGGGACAGGGTTCTGGGGCCAACGTCCTGACTTTC. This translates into CADTVPGQGSGANVLTF.

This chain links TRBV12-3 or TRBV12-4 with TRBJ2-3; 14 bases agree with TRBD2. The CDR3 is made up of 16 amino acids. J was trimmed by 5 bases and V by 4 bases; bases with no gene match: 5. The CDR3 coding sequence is TGTGCCAGCAGTTCTCCGGGACTAGCGGGAGTAGATACGCAGTATTTT. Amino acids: CASSSPGLAGVDTQYF.

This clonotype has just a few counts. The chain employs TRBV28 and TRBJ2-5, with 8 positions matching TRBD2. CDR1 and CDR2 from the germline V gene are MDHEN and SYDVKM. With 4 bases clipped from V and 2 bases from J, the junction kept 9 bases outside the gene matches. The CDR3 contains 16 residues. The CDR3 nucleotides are TGTGCCAGCAGTTCTTCCTCTAGCGGGCTGCAAGAGACCCAGTACTTC. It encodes CASSSSSSGLQETQYF. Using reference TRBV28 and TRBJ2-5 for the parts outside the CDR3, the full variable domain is DVKVTQSSRYLVKRTGEKVFLECVQDMDHENMFWYRQDPGLGLRLIYFSYDVKMKEKGDIPEGYSVSREKKERFSLILESASTNQTSMYLCASSSSSSGLQETQYFGPGTRLLVL.

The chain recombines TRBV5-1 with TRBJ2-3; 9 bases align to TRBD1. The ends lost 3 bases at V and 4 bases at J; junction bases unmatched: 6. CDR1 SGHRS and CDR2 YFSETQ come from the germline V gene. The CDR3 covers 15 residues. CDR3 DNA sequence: TGCGCCAGCAGCTCTCAGACAGGGGGGGCAGATACGCAGTATTTT. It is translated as CASSSQTGGADTQYF. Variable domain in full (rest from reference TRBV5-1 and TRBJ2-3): KAGVTQTPRYLIKTRGQQVTLSCSPISGHRSVSWYQQTPGQGLQFLFEYFSETQRNKGNFPGRFSGRQFSNSRSEMNVSTLELGDSALYLCASSSQTGGADTQYFGPGTRLTVL.